This is a list of T cell receptor beta chains from one sample in a study of T cell changes during pregnancy in multiple sclerosis. The assay was immunoSEQ multiplex PCR, and TCRdb's table has in-frame clones only and misses some. The data show roughly 60,000 clones, almost 97% seen once. The sample here was CD8+ T cells from peripheral blood mononuclear cells, taken after pregnancy. The receptors here all came from a female donor with multiple sclerosis, enrolled in a pregnancy study. CDR3s include the opening cysteine and the closing phenylalanine or tryptophan. D genes are given only for firm matches. Not every row has a clone size; where given, it reads once, few, many or a size class.

clone size: .; V gene: TRBV7-8; D gene: TRBD1; CDR3 length: 15; J gene: TRBJ1-5; CDR3 DNA: TGTGCCAGCAGCTCTGGGACAGGGAAACTCCAGCCCCAGCATTTT; CDR3 protein: CASSSGTGKLQPQHF
clone size: .; V gene: TRBV28; D gene: .; CDR3 length: 15; J gene: TRBJ1-1; CDR3 DNA: TGTGCCAGCAGTTCACAGGGTGGCATGAACACTGAAGCTTTCTTT; CDR3 protein: CASSSQGGMNTEAFF
clone size: .; V gene: TRBV6-5; D gene: .; CDR3 length: 13; J gene: TRBJ2-7; CDR3 DNA: TGTGCCAGCAGTTACTGGGGGGACCACGAGCAGTACTTC; CDR3 protein: CASSYWGDHEQYF
clone size: .; V gene: TRBV14; D gene: TRBD1; CDR3 length: 18; J gene: TRBJ1-3; CDR3 DNA: TGTGCCAGCAGCCAAGAGGGGACAGGGGGCCCCTCTGGAAACACCATATATTTT; CDR3 protein: CASSQEGTGGPSGNTIYF
clone size: .; V gene: TRBV13; D gene: TRBD2; CDR3 length: 14; J gene: TRBJ2-1; CDR3 DNA: TGTGCCAGCAGCTCGGGACTAGCGGGCAGAGGACTGTTCTTC; CDR3 protein: CASSSGLAGRGLFF
clone size: .; V gene: TRBV6-5; D gene: .; CDR3 length: 14; J gene: TRBJ2-2; CDR3 DNA: TGTGCCAGCAGTTACCGAGGGAGCACCGGGGAGCTGTTTTTT; CDR3 protein: CASSYRGSTGELFF
clone size: .; V gene: TRBV28; D gene: .; CDR3 length: 14; J gene: TRBJ2-1; CDR3 DNA: TGTGCCAGCAGTTTGAGACTAGGGGGCGATGAGCAGTTCTTC; CDR3 protein: CASSLRLGGDEQFF
clone size: .; V gene: TRBV11-2; D gene: .; CDR3 length: 15; J gene: TRBJ1-1; CDR3 DNA: TGTGCCAGCAGCCCTCTGGGGGGGCGCAACACTGAAGCTTTCTTT; CDR3 protein: CASSPLGGRNTEAFF
clone size: .; V gene: TRBV5-4; D gene: TRBD1; CDR3 length: 14; J gene: TRBJ1-1; CDR3 DNA: TGTGCCAGCAGCTTACCGGGACAGGGTACTGAAGCTTTCTTT; CDR3 protein: CASSLPGQGTEAFF
clone size: .; V gene: TRBV19; D gene: .; CDR3 length: 14; J gene: TRBJ1-1; CDR3 DNA: TGTGCCAGTAATTGGGGGGGCGCGGGGACTGAAGCTTTCTTT; CDR3 protein: CASNWGGAGTEAFF
clone size: .; V gene: TRBV28; D gene: TRBD1; CDR3 length: 16; J gene: TRBJ1-4; CDR3 DNA: TGTGCCAGCAGTATTTTGACAGGGGGCGCGGGTGAAAAACTGTTTTTT; CDR3 protein: CASSILTGGAGEKLFF
clone size: .; V gene: TRBV15; D gene: TRBD2; CDR3 length: 13; J gene: TRBJ2-3; CDR3 DNA: TGTGCCTTCGGTACGGGAGGGGCAGATACGCAGTATTTT; CDR3 protein: CAFGTGGADTQYF
clone size: .; V gene: TRBV6-1; D gene: TRBD2; CDR3 length: 16; J gene: TRBJ2-3; CDR3 DNA: TGTGCCAGCAGTGGGACAATAGCGGGAGGGGGAGATACGCAGTATTTT; CDR3 protein: CASSGTIAGGGDTQYF
clone size: .; V gene: TRBV27; D gene: .; CDR3 length: 12; J gene: TRBJ1-4; CDR3 DNA: TGTGCCAGCAGCTCAGGTCGCGAAAAACTGTTTTTT; CDR3 protein: CASSSGREKLFF
clone size: .; V gene: TRBV7-2; D gene: .; CDR3 length: 17; J gene: TRBJ2-1; CDR3 DNA: TGTGCCAGCAGCCCCCCACCCCAGCGGGCGATCTACAATGAGCAGTTCTTC; CDR3 protein: CASSPPPQRAIYNEQFF
clone size: once; V gene: TRBV27; D gene: TRBD1; CDR3 length: 15; J gene: TRBJ1-5; CDR3 DNA: TGTGCCAGCAGTCAAAGACAGGGGAGCAATCAGCCCCAGCATTTT; CDR3 protein: CASSQRQGSNQPQHF
clone size: .; V gene: TRBV14; D gene: .; CDR3 length: 14; J gene: TRBJ1-1; CDR3 DNA: TGTGCCAGCAGTCAGGGGTACACGAACACTGAAGCTTTCTTT; CDR3 protein: CASSQGYTNTEAFF
clone size: .; V gene: TRBV7-8; D gene: .; CDR3 length: 14; J gene: TRBJ2-7; CDR3 DNA: TGTGCCAGCAGCTTAGGCATTCGGGGCTACGAGCAGTACTTC; CDR3 protein: CASSLGIRGYEQYF
clone size: .; V gene: TRBV11-2; D gene: .; CDR3 length: 13; J gene: TRBJ2-1; CDR3 DNA: TGTGCCAGCCGGCCCGGGACTCCCCAGGGGCAGTTCTTC; CDR3 protein: CASRPGTPQGQFF
clone size: .; V gene: TRBV29-1; D gene: .; CDR3 length: 13; J gene: TRBJ2-2; CDR3 DNA: TGCAGCGTCCACGGCAGGGGTGCCGGGGAGCTGTTTTTT; CDR3 protein: CSVHGRGAGELFF
clone size: .; V gene: TRBV9; D gene: .; CDR3 length: 15; J gene: TRBJ2-7; CDR3 DNA: TGTGCCAGCAGCCCACAAGGAGACCCCCCCTACGAGCAGTACTTC; CDR3 protein: CASSPQGDPPYEQYF
clone size: .; V gene: TRBV30; D gene: .; CDR3 length: 14; J gene: TRBJ2-7; CDR3 DNA: TGTGCCTGGAGTGCGCTAGTTTTTAGCGACGAGCAGTACTTC; CDR3 protein: CAWSALVFSDEQYF
clone size: .; V gene: TRBV29-1; D gene: TRBD2; CDR3 length: 15; J gene: TRBJ2-1; CDR3 DNA: TGCAGCGTTTACGGACTAGCGGGAACCTACAATGAGCAGTTCTTC; CDR3 protein: CSVYGLAGTYNEQFF
clone size: .; V gene: TRBV7-9; D gene: TRBD1; CDR3 length: 18; J gene: TRBJ2-7; CDR3 DNA: TGTGCCAGCAGCTCATGGACAGGGGCGAACCCTTTCTCATACGAGCAGTACTTC; CDR3 protein: CASSSWTGANPFSYEQYF
clone size: once; V gene: TRBV2; D gene: .; CDR3 length: 14; J gene: TRBJ1-5; CDR3 DNA: TGTGCCAGCAGTGAGCCAGATAGCAATCAGCCCCAGCATTTT; CDR3 protein: CASSEPDSNQPQHF
clone size: .; V gene: TRBV7-8; D gene: TRBD2; CDR3 length: 15; J gene: TRBJ2-5; CDR3 DNA: TGTGCCAGCAGCCCGGGGGGGGGACGACGAGAGACCCAGTACTTC; CDR3 protein: CASSPGGGRRETQYF
clone size: .; V gene: TRBV9; D gene: TRBD1; CDR3 length: 19; J gene: TRBJ2-2; CDR3 DNA: TGTGCCAGCAGCGTAGGGGACAGCCTTTTACGATCTATGGTCGGGGAGCTGTTTTTT; CDR3 protein: CASSVGDSLLRSMVGELFF
clone size: .; V gene: TRBV28; D gene: .; CDR3 length: 13; J gene: TRBJ1-1; CDR3 DNA: TGTGCCAGCAGTTTTCTGAGGCGGAGTGAAGCTTTCTTT; CDR3 protein: CASSFLRRSEAFF
clone size: .; V gene: TRBV28; D gene: .; CDR3 length: 12; J gene: TRBJ1-1; CDR3 DNA: TGTGCCAGCAGAATGGCGAACACTGAAGCTTTCTTT; CDR3 protein: CASRMANTEAFF
clone size: .; V gene: TRBV9; D gene: .; CDR3 length: 15; J gene: TRBJ1-3; CDR3 DNA: TGTGCCAGCAGCGTACGGGGGGAGCGTGTAAACACCATATATTTT; CDR3 protein: CASSVRGERVNTIYF
clone size: .; V gene: TRBV5-1; D gene: TRBD2; CDR3 length: 15; J gene: TRBJ2-7; CDR3 DNA: TGCGCCAGCAGCCCATGGCCGGGAGGGCCGAGCGAGCAGTACTTC; CDR3 protein: CASSPWPGGPSEQYF
clone size: .; V gene: TRBV4-3; D gene: TRBD2; CDR3 length: 15; J gene: TRBJ2-3; CDR3 DNA: TGCGCCAGCAGCCAAGGGACTAGCAACACAGATACGCAGTATTTT; CDR3 protein: CASSQGTSNTDTQYF
clone size: once; V gene: TRBV7-6; D gene: .; CDR3 length: 11; J gene: TRBJ2-5; CDR3 DNA: TGTGCCAGCACCTCCGGAGAGACCCAGTACTTC; CDR3 protein: CASTSGETQYF
clone size: .; V gene: TRBV6-5; D gene: TRBD2; CDR3 length: 14; J gene: TRBJ2-7; CDR3 DNA: TGTGCCAGCAGTTACGGGCCAGCGGGAGTCGAGCAGTACTTC; CDR3 protein: CASSYGPAGVEQYF
clone size: .; V gene: TRBV28; D gene: .; CDR3 length: 16; J gene: TRBJ1-4; CDR3 DNA: TGTGCCAGCAGCCAGTTTCGACAGGCAACTAATGAAAAACTGTTTTTT; CDR3 protein: CASSQFRQATNEKLFF